The entry below gives a single T cell receptor beta chain sequence along with its context. Its antigen is still unknown. TCRdb keeps only in-frame clones here, not all; method: immunoSEQ multiplex PCR. Altogether about 94,000 clones are present, 80% to 85% being singletons, with the ten largest covering roughly 24%. The source of the sample is a study of radiotherapy plus CTLA-4 blockade in lung cancer. Study overall: Disease control was achieved by around 33% of patients, and objective responses by 18%. Study observations and caveats: In blood, tumor-derived TCR clones expanded after radiotherapy plus ipilimumab. Response was reportedly best predicted by early blood T cell clone dynamics, with interferon-beta.

This CDR3 has 15 residues. The J segment lost 7 bases and the V segment lost 4 bases, leaving 7 bases of the junction unmatched. CDR1 is MNHNS, CDR2 SASEGT, per germline. Patients in the study, people with chemo-refractory metastatic non-small-cell lung cancer, received focal radiation plus ipilimumab CTLA-4 blockade. The chain employs TRBV6-1 and TRBJ2-1, with TRBD2 identical over 10 bases. The input for sequencing was peripheral blood, taken from a patient treated with radiotherapy plus ipilimumab. The source of this sequence is a human donor with non-small cell lung cancer that progressed on radiotherapy plus ipilimumab. CDR3 residues: CASSVTSSGSNEQFF. The CDR3 nucleotides are TGTGCCAGCAGTGTGACGTCTAGCGGGAGTAATGAGCAGTTCTTC.